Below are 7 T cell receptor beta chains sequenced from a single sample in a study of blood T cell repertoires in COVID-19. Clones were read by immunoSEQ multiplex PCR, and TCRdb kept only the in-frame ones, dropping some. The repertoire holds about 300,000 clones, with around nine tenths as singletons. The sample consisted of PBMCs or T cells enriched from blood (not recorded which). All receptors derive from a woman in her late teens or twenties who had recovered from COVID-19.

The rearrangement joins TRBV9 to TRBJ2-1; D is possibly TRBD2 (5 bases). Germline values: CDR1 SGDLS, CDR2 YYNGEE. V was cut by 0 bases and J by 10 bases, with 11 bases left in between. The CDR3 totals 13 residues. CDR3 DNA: TGTGCCAGCAGCGTAGATCGGAGGAACGAGCAGTTCTTC. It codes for CASSVDRRNEQFF.

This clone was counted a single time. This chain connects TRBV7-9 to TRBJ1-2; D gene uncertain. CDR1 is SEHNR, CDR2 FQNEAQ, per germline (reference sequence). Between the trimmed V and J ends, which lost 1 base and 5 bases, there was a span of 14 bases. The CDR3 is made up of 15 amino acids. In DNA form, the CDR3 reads TGTGCCAGCAGCTTAGTGAGGGATCGTGGTTATGGCTACACCTTC. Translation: CASSLVRDRGYGYTF.

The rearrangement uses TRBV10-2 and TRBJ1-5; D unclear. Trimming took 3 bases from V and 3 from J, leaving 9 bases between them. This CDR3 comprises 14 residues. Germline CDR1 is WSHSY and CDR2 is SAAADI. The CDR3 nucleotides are TGCGCCAGCAGTGAAACAGTTATCAATCAGCCCCAGCATTTT. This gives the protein CASSETVINQPQHF.

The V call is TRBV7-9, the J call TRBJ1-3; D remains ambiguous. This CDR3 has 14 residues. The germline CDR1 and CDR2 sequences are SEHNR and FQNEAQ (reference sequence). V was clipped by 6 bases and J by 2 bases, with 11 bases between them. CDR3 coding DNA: TGTGCCAGCAGTTCCTCCGGAGCTGGAAACACCATATATTTT. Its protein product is CASSSSGAGNTIYF.

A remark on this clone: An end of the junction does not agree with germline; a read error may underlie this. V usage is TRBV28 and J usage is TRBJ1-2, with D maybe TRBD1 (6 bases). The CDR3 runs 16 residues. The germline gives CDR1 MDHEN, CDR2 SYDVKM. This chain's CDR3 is CASSPRLPDSNNGYTF. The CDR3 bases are TGTGCCAGCAGTCCCCGACTCCCGGACAGTAACAATGGCTACACCTTC.

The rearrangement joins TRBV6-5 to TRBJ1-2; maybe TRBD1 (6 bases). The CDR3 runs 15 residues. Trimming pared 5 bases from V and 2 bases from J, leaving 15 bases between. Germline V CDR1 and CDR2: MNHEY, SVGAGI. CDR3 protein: CASSPPRQENYGYTF. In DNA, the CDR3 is TGTGCCAGCAGTCCTCCGCGACAGGAAAACTATGGCTACACCTTC.

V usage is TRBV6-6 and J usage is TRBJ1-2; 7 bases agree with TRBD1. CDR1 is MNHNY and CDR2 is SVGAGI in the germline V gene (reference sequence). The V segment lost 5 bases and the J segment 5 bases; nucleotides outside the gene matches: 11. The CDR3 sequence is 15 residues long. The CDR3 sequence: CASSPTGTELYGYTF. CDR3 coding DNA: TGTGCCAGCAGTCCAACGGGGACAGAACTTTATGGCTACACCTTC.